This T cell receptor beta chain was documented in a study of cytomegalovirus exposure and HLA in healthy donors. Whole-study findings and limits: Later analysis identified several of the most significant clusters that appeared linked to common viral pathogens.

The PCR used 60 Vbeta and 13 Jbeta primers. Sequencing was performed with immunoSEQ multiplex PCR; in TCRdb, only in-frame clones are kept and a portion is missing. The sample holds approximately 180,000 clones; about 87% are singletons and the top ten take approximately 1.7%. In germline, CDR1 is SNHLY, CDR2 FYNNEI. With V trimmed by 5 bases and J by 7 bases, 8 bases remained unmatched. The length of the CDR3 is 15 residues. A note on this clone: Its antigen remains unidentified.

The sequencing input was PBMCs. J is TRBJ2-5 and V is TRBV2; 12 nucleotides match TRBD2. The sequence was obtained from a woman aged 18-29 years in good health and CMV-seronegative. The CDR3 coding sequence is TGTGCCAGCAGTCGCGCTAGCGGGGGGGAAGGGACCCAGTACTTC. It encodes CASSRASGGEGTQYF.